These 30 T cell receptor beta chains originate from one sample sequenced in a study of spatial heterogeneity in lung cancer. Time point of the sample: sample taken at primary tumor resection. These receptors are not linked to any known antigen. MiXCR, applied by TCRdb to the 5' RACE reads, yields one record per CDR3 protein. The table records about 29,000 distinct CDR3 sequences, 7% to 7.5% of them present only once. Findings and caveats of the study: It was found that expanded intratumoral alpha and beta TCR counts tracked tumor mutation counts.

The starting material was lung tumor tissue, obtained at surgery. The receptors stem from a male donor with early-stage non-small cell lung cancer.

This clonotype has at least ten counts. The rearrangement joins TRBV12-3 or TRBV12-4 to TRBJ2-3; either TRBD1 or TRBD2 may fit D (6 bases each). V lost 5 bases to trimming and J lost 2 bases, with 11 bases between them. The CDR3 runs to 14 residues. The CDR3 DNA reads as TGTGCCAGCAGTCGAGGGGGACTCACAGATACGCAGTATTTT. Translating gives CASSRGGLTDTQYF.

There are many counts of this clonotype. The chain carries TRBV6-2 or TRBV6-3 and TRBJ1-5; D gene uncertain. The CDR3 has 17 amino acids. Germline-derived CDR1 and CDR2 are MNHEY and SVGEGT. V dropped 5 bases and J dropped 1 base, with 18 bases sitting between them. CDR3 sequence: CASSAQHRAWSNQPQHF. The CDR3 DNA is TGTGCCAGCAGTGCCCAACATAGGGCTTGGAGCAATCAGCCCCAGCATTTT.

This clonotype was detected only a few times. The chain carries TRBV7-8 and TRBJ2-1; TRBD1 matches 8 bases. V shed 5 bases and J 7 bases; nucleotides not matched to a gene: 7. CDR1 SGHVS and CDR2 FQNEAQ come from the germline V gene. There are 14 residues in the CDR3. CDR3 coding DNA: TGTGCCAGCAGCCCGCGGACAGGGTATAATGAGCAGTTCTTC. Protein sequence: CASSPRTGYNEQFF. The full variable domain, with the rest looked up from reference TRBV7-8 and TRBJ2-1, is GAGVSQSPRYKVAKRGQDVALRCDPISGHVSLFWYQQALGQGPEFLTYFQNEAQLDKSGLPSDRFFAERPEGSVSTLKIQRTQQEDSAVYLCASSPRTGYNEQFFGPGTRLTVL.

This clonotype appeared a few times. The V and J genes are TRBV6-1 and TRBJ2-2; 10 nucleotides agree with TRBD1. The CDR3 length is 16 residues. The V and J ends lost 4 bases and 3 bases, in that order; junction bases with no gene match: 5. The germline V gene encodes CDR1 MNHNS and CDR2 SASEGT. The CDR3 DNA follows: TGTGCCAGCAGTGCCTGGGACAGGGGCCACACCGGGGAGCTGTTTTTT. It translates to CASSAWDRGHTGELFF.

This clonotype came up many times. This chain uses TRBV6-2 or TRBV6-3 with TRBJ2-7, with a weak D call TRBD1 (6 bases). Germline V gene data show CDR1 as MNHEY and CDR2 as SVGEGT. V lost 5 bases, J lost 4 bases, and 15 bases lay in between. The CDR3 sequence is 14 residues long. This CDR3 is CASSATGWEYEQYF. Here the CDR3 DNA reads TGTGCCAGCAGTGCGACAGGATGGGAGTACGAGCAGTACTTC.

This clonotype is medium-sized in the sample. J is TRBJ2-3 and V is TRBV28, with 9 bases lining up with TRBD2. V gave up 9 bases and J gave up 2 bases; unmatched junction bases: 6. This CDR3 is 14 amino acids long. Germline V CDR1 and CDR2: MDHEN, SYDVKM. The DNA of the CDR3 is TGTGCCAGTAGGGTAGCGGGGGACACAGATACGCAGTATTTT. Protein product: CASRVAGDTDTQYF.

The CDR3 DNA reads as TGTGCCAGCAGTTGGCTAGCGGGGGACCGGGGCACAGATACGCAGTATTTT. Translation: CASSWLAGDRGTDTQYF. The chain recombines TRBV7-8 with TRBJ2-3; 10 nucleotides align to TRBD2. The length of the CDR3 is 17 residues. The J segment lost 1 base and the V segment lost 6 bases, leaving 10 bases of the junction unmatched. The germline gives CDR1 SGHVS, CDR2 FQNEAQ.

This clonotype was detected a few times. V is TRBV7-8 and J is TRBJ2-5; D gene unclear. Germline V lookup: CDR1 SGHVS, CDR2 FQNEAQ. CDR3 size: 15 residues. V was pared by 11 bases and J by 5 bases, with 24 bases between. CDR3 DNA sequence: TGTGCCCACGGCAAATGGGCAGACCCCCTTGAGACCCAGTACTTC. It yields the protein CAHGKWADPLETQYF. The full variable domain, with the rest looked up from reference TRBV7-8 and TRBJ2-5, is GAGVSQSPRYKVAKRGQDVALRCDPISGHVSLFWYQQALGQGPEFLTYFQNEAQLDKSGLPSDRFFAERPEGSVSTLKIQRTQQEDSAVYLCAHGKWADPLETQYFGPGTRLLVL.

Many counts were recorded for this clonotype. The chain employs TRBV28 and TRBJ1-2; D may be TRBD1 (6 bases). The CDR3 covers 13 residues. The ends were cut back, 5 bases at V and 2 bases at J, with 9 bases in the middle. Germline V gene sequence: CDR1 MDHEN, CDR2 SYDVKM. CDR3: CASSTGQNYGYTF. Written as DNA, the CDR3 is TGTGCCAGCAGTACGGGACAAAACTATGGCTACACCTTC.

This clonotype was seen ten or more times. The chain couples TRBV28 to TRBJ2-4, with D unresolved. Per germline, CDR1 MDHEN and CDR2 SYDVKM. Trimming stripped 1 base from V and 6 bases from J, with 16 bases between. There are 16 residues in the CDR3. The CDR3 is CASSLSGDSLGNIQYF. As DNA, the CDR3 is TGTGCCAGCAGTTTATCTGGAGATAGCCTGGGAAACATTCAGTACTTC.

In this sample, this clonotype turned up once. V and J are TRBV30 and TRBJ2-7; D uncertain. Matching the DNA end better, TRBJ2-4 makes the J call doubtful. Germline assignment: CDR1 GTSNPN and CDR2 SVGIG (reference sequence). This CDR3 is 12 amino acids long. The CDR3 DNA sequence: TGTGCCTGGGGGCCCCCCTTGGACATTCAGTACTTC. Translation gives CAWGPPLDIQYF.

This clonotype was detected many times. V and J are TRBV20-1 and TRBJ2-1; TRBD2 agrees at 8 bases. J was trimmed by 6 bases and V by 0 bases; bases with no gene match: 10. Germline CDR1 and CDR2: DFQATT and SNEGSKA (reference sequence). The CDR3 length is 16 residues. The DNA of the CDR3 is TGCAGTGCTAGAGACTCCGGGCTAGCGGGTGCCAATGAGCAGTTCTTC. It specifies CSARDSGLAGANEQFF.

This clonotype turned up a few times. The chain carries TRBV12-3 or TRBV12-4 and TRBJ2-3, with TRBD1 as a possible D gene (5 bases). V was shortened by 5 bases and J by 3 bases, with 6 bases between the two germline ends. The CDR3 length is 12 residues. CDR3 coding DNA: TGTGCCAGCAGTCAGGGAACAGATACGCAGTATTTT. Protein sequence: CASSQGTDTQYF.

This clonotype was counted many times. This chain links TRBV10-3 with TRBJ1-2; weak D call: TRBD1 (6 bases). V was pared by 9 bases and J by 3 bases, with 14 bases between. The CDR3 sequence is 13 residues long. Germline lookup yields CDR1 ENHRY and CDR2 SYGVKD. The CDR3, as DNA: TGTGCCATACTACAGGGAGGGGACTATGGCTACACCTTC. Protein product: CAILQGGDYGYTF.

This clonotype was picked up a small number of times. The V and J genes are TRBV9 and TRBJ2-7; TRBD2 matches at 9 bases. CDR3 length: 14 amino acids. Unmatched junction bases numbered 6, after V lost 4 bases and J lost 4 bases. The germline V gene encodes CDR1 SGDLS and CDR2 YYNGEE. CDR3 in DNA: TGTGCCAGCAGCTTCGGGACTAGCCCTTACGAGCAGTACTTC. Amino acid sequence: CASSFGTSPYEQYF.

This clonotype was detected a few times. The CDR3 DNA reads as TGCAGCGTGGGCCACCGGGACAGGGGCCACGAGCAGTACTTC. The encoded protein is CSVGHRDRGHEQYF. The V and J genes are TRBV29-1 and TRBJ2-7; 10 bases agree with TRBD1. The CDR3 loop spans 14 amino acids. The trim removed 6 bases at V and 5 bases at J, leaving 10 bases unmatched. Germline V gene lookup returns CDR1 SQVTM and CDR2 ANQGSEA.

This clonotype was seen at least ten times. The chain joins TRBV4-3 to TRBJ2-3; D is uncertain. This CDR3 contains 14 residues. V lost 2 bases, J lost 0 bases, and 6 bases lay in between. Germline loops: CDR1 LGHNA, CDR2 YSLEER. This CDR3 is CASSQQISTDTQYF. In nucleotides, the CDR3 is TGCGCCAGCAGCCAACAGATTAGCACAGATACGCAGTATTTT.

This clonotype showed up many times. The rearrangement uses TRBV6-2 or TRBV6-3 and TRBJ1-1, with D hard to call. The ends were cut back, 8 bases at V and 2 bases at J, with 3 bases in the middle. This CDR3 has 10 amino acids. The germline V gene has CDR1 MNHEY and CDR2 SVGEGT. The CDR3, as DNA: TGTGCCAGCCGAAACACTGAAGCTTTCTTT. It translates to CASRNTEAFF.

The rearrangement joins TRBV18 to TRBJ2-6; D not certain. This CDR3 contains 15 residues. V shed 5 bases and J shed 0 bases, with 8 bases lying between them. Germline V gene sequence: CDR1 KGHSH, CDR2 LQKENI. Here the CDR3 reads CASSKVISGANVLTF. The CDR3 DNA follows: TGTGCCAGCTCAAAGGTCATCTCTGGGGCCAACGTCCTGACTTTC.

This clonotype was counted many times. The J gene is TRBJ2-5, the V gene TRBV3-1; D ambiguous. The V end lost 0 bases, the J end lost 5 bases, and 13 bases lay between the germline ends. Germline CDR1 reads LGHDT; CDR2 reads YNNKEL (reference sequence). The CDR3 consists of 15 residues. The chain's CDR3 is CASSQEEVQQETQYF. CDR3 DNA: TGTGCCAGCAGCCAAGAAGAGGTTCAGCAGGAGACCCAGTACTTC.

This chain joins TRBV4-1 and TRBJ2-3, with 15 bases fitting TRBD2. V dropped 1 base and J dropped 2; count of bases not matched to a gene: 4. CDR1 and CDR2 (germline): MGHRA, YSYEKL. The CDR3 loop spans 18 amino acids. The CDR3 DNA reads as TGCGCCAGCAGCCAAGTTGGACTAGCGGGGGGGCCCACAGATACGCAGTATTTT. This translates into CASSQVGLAGGPTDTQYF.

This clonotype has at least ten counts. The chain joins TRBV28 to TRBJ2-1; D gene uncertain. Trimming stripped 6 bases from V and 10 bases from J, with 7 bases between. The CDR3 consists of 10 residues. The germline V gene encodes CDR1 MDHEN and CDR2 SYDVKM. CDR3 residues: CASSFTEQFF. The CDR3, as DNA: TGTGCCAGCAGCTTTACAGAGCAGTTCTTC.

The table lists this clonotype with a few counts. The rearrangement joins TRBV10-2 to TRBJ1-1, with TRBD1 matching 8 bases. The junction had 2 bases not matched to a gene; V was cut back by 5 bases and J by 6 bases. The length of the CDR3 is 12 residues. CDR1 is WSHSY, CDR2 SAAADI, per germline. CDR3 in DNA: TGCGCCAGCAGTCAGGGGGCCGCTGAAGCTTTCTTT. Its translation is CASSQGAAEAFF.

This clonotype was detected many times. V and J are TRBV6-2 or TRBV6-3 and TRBJ2-5; D is unclear. Trimming stripped 2 bases from V and 2 bases from J, with 6 bases between. The CDR3 sequence is 13 residues long. CDR1 is MNHEY, CDR2 SVGEGT, per germline. The CDR3 DNA sequence: TGTGCCAGCAGTTACGAGGATCAAGAGACCCAGTACTTC. Encoded protein: CASSYEDQETQYF.

As to this clonotype: A much larger clone lies one base from this, so it may be a read error. This chain connects TRBV7-2 to TRBJ1-5, with 8 bases lining up with TRBD1. In germline, CDR1 is SGHTA, CDR2 FQGNSA. The CDR3 runs 16 residues. Trimming at V came to 1 base and at J to 2 bases, leaving 4 bases not matched to a gene. This CDR3 reads CTSSLGPGGGNQPQHF. The CDR3 bases are TGTACCAGCAGCTTAGGGCCAGGGGGCGGCAATCAGCCCCAGCATTTT.

This clonotype was recorded at least ten times. This chain connects TRBV20-1 to TRBJ2-1; D could derive from TRBD1 or TRBD2 (5 bases each). Per the germline V gene, CDR1 is DFQATT and CDR2 is SNEGSKA (reference sequence). V was cut by 0 bases and J by 0 bases, with 6 bases left in between. This CDR3 spans 14 amino acids. In DNA form, the CDR3 reads TGCAGTGCTAGAGATGGGGGCTCCTACAATGAGCAGTTCTTC. Protein sequence: CSARDGGSYNEQFF.

This chain connects TRBV20-1 to TRBJ2-3, with D possibly TRBD1 on 6 matching bases. V lost 4 bases, J lost 6 bases, and 20 bases lay in between. The CDR3 has 15 amino acids. Germline V gene lookup returns CDR1 DFQATT and CDR2 SNEGSKA (reference sequence). The CDR3 protein is CSAILVLRGGDTQYF. As DNA, the CDR3 is TGCAGTGCTATCCTCGTCCTCAGGGGTGGGGATACGCAGTATTTT.

This clonotype has a count of ten or more. The V gene is TRBV6-5, the J gene TRBJ1-5; 10 bases are shared with TRBD1. Germline CDR1 reads MNHEY; CDR2 reads SVGAGI. CDR3 size: 15 residues. J was trimmed by 7 bases and V by 2 bases; bases with no gene match: 5. CDR3 loop: CASSYGTGVGQPQHF. CDR3 DNA: TGTGCCAGCAGTTACGGGACAGGGGTTGGGCAGCCCCAGCATTTT.

The table lists this clonotype with many counts. This sequence joins TRBV5-1 and TRBJ2-2, with D possibly matching TRBD1 (6 bases). The CDR3 extends over 18 amino acids. Germline V gives CDR1 SGHRS, CDR2 YFSETQ. Trimming cost V 4 bases and J 4 bases, with 23 bases left between them. CDR3 sequence reads: CASSQKPLGQSSTGELFF. In DNA form, the CDR3 reads TGCGCCAGCAGCCAAAAACCTCTCGGACAGAGTAGCACCGGGGAGCTGTTTTTT. The whole variable domain, remainder taken from reference TRBV5-1 and TRBJ2-2, is KAGVTQTPRYLIKTRGQQVTLSCSPISGHRSVSWYQQTPGQGLQFLFEYFSETQRNKGNFPGRFSGRQFSNSRSEMNVSTLELGDSALYLCASSQKPLGQSSTGELFFGEGSRLTVL.

In its sample, this clonotype was seen many times. The chain recombines TRBV12-3 or TRBV12-4 with TRBJ1-4; D not certain. The CDR3 is 15 amino acids. V was pared by 2 bases and J by 6 bases, with 13 bases between. CDR3 sequence (DNA): TGTGCCAGCAGTTTACAGGCTCGTCGTGATGAAAAACTGTTTTTT. Encoded protein: CASSLQARRDEKLFF.